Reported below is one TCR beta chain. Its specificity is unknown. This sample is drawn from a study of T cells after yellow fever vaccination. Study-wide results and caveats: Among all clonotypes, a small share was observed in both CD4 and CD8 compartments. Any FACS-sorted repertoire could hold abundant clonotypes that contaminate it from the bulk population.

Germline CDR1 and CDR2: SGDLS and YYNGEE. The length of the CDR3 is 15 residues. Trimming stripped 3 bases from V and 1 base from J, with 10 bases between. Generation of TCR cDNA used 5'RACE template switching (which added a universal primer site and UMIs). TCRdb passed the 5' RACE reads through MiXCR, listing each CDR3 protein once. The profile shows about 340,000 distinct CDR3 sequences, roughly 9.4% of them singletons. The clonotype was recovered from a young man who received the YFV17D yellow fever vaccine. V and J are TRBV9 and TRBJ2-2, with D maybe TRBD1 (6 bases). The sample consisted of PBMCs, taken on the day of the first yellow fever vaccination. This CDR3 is CASSEDSRNTGELFF. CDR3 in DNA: TGTGCCAGCAGCGAGGACAGCAGGAACACCGGGGAGCTGTTTTTT.